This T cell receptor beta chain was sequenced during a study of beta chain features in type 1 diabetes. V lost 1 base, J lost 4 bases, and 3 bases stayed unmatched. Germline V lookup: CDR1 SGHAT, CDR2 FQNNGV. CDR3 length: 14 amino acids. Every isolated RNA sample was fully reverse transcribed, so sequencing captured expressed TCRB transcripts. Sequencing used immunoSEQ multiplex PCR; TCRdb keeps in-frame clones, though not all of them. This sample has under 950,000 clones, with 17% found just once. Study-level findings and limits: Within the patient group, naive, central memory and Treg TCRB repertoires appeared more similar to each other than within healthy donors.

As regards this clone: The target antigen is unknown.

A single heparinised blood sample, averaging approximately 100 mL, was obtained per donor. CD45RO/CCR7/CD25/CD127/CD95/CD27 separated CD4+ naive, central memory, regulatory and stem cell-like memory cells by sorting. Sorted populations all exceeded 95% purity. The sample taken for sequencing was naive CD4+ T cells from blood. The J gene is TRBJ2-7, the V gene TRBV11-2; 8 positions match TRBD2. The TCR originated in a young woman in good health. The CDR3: CASSLVSSGYEQYF. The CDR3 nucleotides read TGTGCCAGCAGCTTAGTGTCTAGCGGGTACGAGCAGTACTTC.